The sequence of this T cell receptor beta chain was determined in a study of Ad26.COV2.S vaccination and SARS-CoV-2 variants. General observations from the study: Measurement of non-spike TCR breadth gave similar results in vaccine and placebo recipients.

A remark on this clone: Its antigen remains unknown.

Described treatment: over 15 received Ad26.COV2.S at low or high dose, single or two shots; several received placebo; per-sample allocation not given. Specimen acquisition occurred on day 63 following the initial vaccine or placebo injection. Assay: immunoSEQ multiplex PCR; the TCRdb copy retains only in-frame clones and omits some. Of about 450,000 clones listed, nearly 90% were seen once; the top ten hold about 2.7%. This sequence was found in a person between 18 and 59 years old who received the Ad26.COV2.S COVID-19 vaccine or a placebo. Material: peripheral blood, obtained in a trial of Ad26.COV2.S vaccine versus placebo.

The CDR3 DNA follows: TGTGCCAGCAGTATACAGGGGGATTTTGGCATTCAGTACTTC. It yields the protein CASSIQGDFGIQYF. This chain links TRBV7-6 with TRBJ2-4, with 8 nucleotides matching TRBD1. CDR1 and CDR2 (germline): SGHVS, FNYEAQ. The CDR3 is made up of 14 amino acids. Trimming at V came to 6 bases and at J to 9 bases, leaving 10 bases not matched to a gene.